This T cell receptor beta chain was profiled in a study of cytomegalovirus exposure and HLA in healthy donors. Findings and caveats of the study: Researchers catalogued approximately 170 TCR beta chains as cytomegalovirus-associated. No immune exposure information besides CMV serostatus was available. The authors confirmed in vitro that a few CMV-associated chains were specific for CMV antigens.

The CDR3 extends over 11 amino acids. V shed 6 bases and J shed 6 bases, with 9 bases lying between them. The germline gives CDR1 MDHEN, CDR2 SYDVKM. Notes on this clone: Its antigen is not identified.

Both 60 Vbeta primers and 13 Jbeta primers went into the PCR. The method was immunoSEQ multiplex PCR; TCRdb's version includes in-frame clones alone and lacks a portion of them. This sample has about 62,000 clones, with about 82% found just once. The TCR originated in a woman aged 30 to 39 in good health and CMV-seronegative. Sequenced: PBMCs. This sequence joins TRBV28 and TRBJ2-7, with a possible D match to TRBD1 (6 bases). The CDR3 sequence: CASSSGAEQYF. In DNA, the CDR3 is TGTGCCAGCAGCTCAGGGGCCGAGCAGTACTTC.